These 5 T cell receptor beta chains came from one sample sequenced in a study of radiotherapy plus CTLA-4 blockade in lung cancer. TCRdb's table, derived via immunoSEQ multiplex PCR, lists solely in-frame clones and lacks some. The sample comprises around 37,000 clones, around 74% of which are singletons, and 13% to 15% rests with the top ten. This material consisted of peripheral blood, taken from a patient treated with radiotherapy plus ipilimumab. These receptors originate from a human donor with non-small cell lung cancer that progressed on radiotherapy plus ipilimumab.

This rearrangement joins TRBV7-9 to TRBJ2-7; a possible D gene is TRBD1 (5 bases). There are 16 residues in the CDR3. The germline V and J ends were trimmed by 3 bases and 6 bases, with 21 bases remaining between them. CDR1 and CDR2 from the germline V gene are SEHNR and FQNEAQ (reference sequence). The CDR3 DNA sequence: TGTGCCAGCAGCTTGTTACGTTTAGACAGTGGTGGCGAGCAGTACTTC. Protein sequence: CASSLLRLDSGGEQYF.

The chain couples TRBV11-1 to TRBJ2-3; perhaps TRBD2 as D (6 bases). CDR1 and CDR2 (germline): SGHAT, FQDESV (reference sequence). The germline V and J ends were trimmed by 2 bases and 0 bases, with 12 bases remaining between them. The CDR3 is 16 residues long. In DNA, the CDR3 is TGTGCCAGCAGCTTAAAAACCGGGGGAAGCACAGATACGCAGTATTTT. Amino acids: CASSLKTGGSTDTQYF.

The chain is built from TRBV5-8 and TRBJ2-7; D gene uncertain. This CDR3 is 14 amino acids long. The germline V gene encodes CDR1 SGHTS and CDR2 YDEGEE. V lost 3 bases and J lost 5, with 15 bases in between. CDR3 amino acids: CASSSRKSLHEQYF. The CDR3 nucleotides read TGTGCCAGCAGCTCCAGGAAATCTTTACACGAGCAGTACTTC.

The rearrangement joins TRBV11-2 to TRBJ2-7, with no clear D. The V gene lost 3 bases and the J gene lost 5 bases, with 17 bases spanning the gap. This CDR3 is 15 amino acids long. Germline CDR1 SGHAT, CDR2 FQNNGV. CDR3 sequence (DNA): TGTGCCAGCAGCTTGTATGCTATAAGCCGTCACGAGCAGTACTTC. This sequence encodes CASSLYAISRHEQYF.

V gene TRBV11-2 combines with J gene TRBJ2-1, with TRBD2 matching 7 bases. J gave up 5 bases and V 6 bases, and 4 bases lay outside the gene matches. The CDR3 has 13 residues. The germline V gene encodes CDR1 SGHAT and CDR2 FQNNGV. CDR3 in amino acids: CASRGGGNNEQFF. CDR3 nucleotides: TGTGCCAGCAGGGGCGGGGGAAACAATGAGCAGTTCTTC. The full variable domain, in which reference TRBV11-2 and TRBJ2-1 provide the parts outside the CDR3, is EAGVAQSPRYKIIEKRQSVAFWCNPISGHATLYWYQQILGQGPKLLIQFQNNGVVDDSQLPKDRFSAERLKGVDSTLKIQPAKLEDSAVYLCASRGGGNNEQFFGPGTRLTVL.